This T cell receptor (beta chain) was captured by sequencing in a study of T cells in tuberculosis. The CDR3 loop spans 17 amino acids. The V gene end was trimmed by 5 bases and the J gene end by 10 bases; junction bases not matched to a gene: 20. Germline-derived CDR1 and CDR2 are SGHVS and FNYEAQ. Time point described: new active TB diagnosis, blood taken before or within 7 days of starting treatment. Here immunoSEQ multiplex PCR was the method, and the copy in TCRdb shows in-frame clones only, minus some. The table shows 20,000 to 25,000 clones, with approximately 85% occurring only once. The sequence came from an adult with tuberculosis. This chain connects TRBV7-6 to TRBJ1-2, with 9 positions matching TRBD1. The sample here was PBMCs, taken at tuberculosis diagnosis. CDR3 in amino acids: CASSASSPGTGLTVYTF. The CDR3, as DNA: TGTGCCAGCAGCGCCAGCTCCCCCGGGACAGGGTTAACGGTCTACACCTTC. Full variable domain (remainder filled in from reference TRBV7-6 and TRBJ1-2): GAGVSQSPRYKVTKRGQDVALRCDPISGHVSLYWYRQALGQGPEFLTYFNYEAQQDKSGLPNDRFSAERPEGSISTLTIQRTEQRDSAMYRCASSASSPGTGLTVYTFGSGTRLTVV.